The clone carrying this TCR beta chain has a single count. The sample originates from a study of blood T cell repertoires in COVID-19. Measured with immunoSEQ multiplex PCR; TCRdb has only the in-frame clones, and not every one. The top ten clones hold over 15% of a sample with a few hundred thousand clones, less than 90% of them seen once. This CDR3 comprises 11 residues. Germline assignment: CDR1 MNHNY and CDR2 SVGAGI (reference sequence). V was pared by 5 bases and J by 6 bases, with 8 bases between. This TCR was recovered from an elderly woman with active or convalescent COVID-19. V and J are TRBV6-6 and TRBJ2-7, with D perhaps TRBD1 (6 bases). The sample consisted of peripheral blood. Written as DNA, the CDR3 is TGTGCCAGCAGTCCAGGGGCCGAGCAGTACTTC. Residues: CASSPGAEQYF.